The 4 T cell receptor beta chains below come from one sample, sequenced in a study of shared clonotypes between healthy human individuals. Profiling relied on immunoSEQ multiplex PCR, and the TCRdb table lists in-frame clones only, not all of them. Found here are around 550,000 clones, almost 97% of them singletons; the top ten hold under 0.06%. The material sequenced was naive CD4+ T cells sorted from blood. The subset is: CD45RA+ positively selected. Receptors originate from a woman aged 30 to 39 in good health.

This clone was picked up one time. J is TRBJ1-1 and V is TRBV12-5; a weak D match, TRBD1 (5 bases). The CDR3 totals 12 residues. The ends were cut back, 0 bases at V and 8 bases at J, with 7 bases in the middle. Germline CDR1 and CDR2: LGHNT and FRNRAP. The CDR3 nucleotides read TGTGCTAGTGGTTTGGTTGGACACGAAGCTTTCTTT. Its protein is CASGLVGHEAFF. The variable domain in full, with the rest retrieved from reference TRBV12-5 and TRBJ1-1, is DARVTQTPRHKVTEMGQEVTMRCQPILGHNTVFWYRQTMMQGLELLAYFRNRAPLDDSGMPKDRFSAEMPDATLATLKIQPSEPRDSAVYFCASGLVGHEAFFGQGTRLTVV.

The rearrangement joins TRBV5-1 to TRBJ2-7, with 7 bases identical to TRBD1. The CDR3 has 15 residues. J lost 3 bases, V lost 4 bases, and 10 bases had no gene match. CDR1 is SGHRS, CDR2 YFSETQ, per germline. This CDR3 reads CASSADRLPNYEQYF. The CDR3 nucleotides read TGCGCCAGCAGCGCGGACAGGTTACCAAACTACGAGCAGTACTTC.

The V gene is TRBV2, the J gene TRBJ1-1, with D possibly TRBD1 on 5 matching bases. V was cut by 7 bases and J by 4 bases, with 19 bases left in between. The CDR3 has 15 residues. The V gene's germline CDR1 is SNHLY and CDR2 FYNNEI. CDR3 region: CASKEGVGRSTEAFF. The CDR3 DNA sequence: TGTGCCAGCAAAGAAGGGGTAGGACGGAGCACTGAAGCTTTCTTT.

The chain has TRBV30 and TRBJ2-7; TRBD2 is a possible D gene (6 bases). V was trimmed by 0 bases and J by 4 bases, leaving 13 bases between them. Germline CDR1 and CDR2: GTSNPN and SVGIG (reference sequence). CDR3 size: 14 residues. The CDR3: CAWSVGGRNYEQYF. The CDR3 region has the DNA TGTGCCTGGAGTGTTGGGGGGAGGAATTACGAGCAGTACTTC.